This T cell receptor beta chain was retrieved from a study of T cells in Graves' hyperthyroidism and ophthalmopathy. CDR1 MDHEN and CDR2 SYDVKM come from the germline V gene. The CDR3 contains 17 residues. Trimming cost V 1 base and J 1 base, with 16 bases left between them. This clonotype was detected many times. Amplification yielded TCR beta CDR3 regions, with RNA transcripts as the source. Researchers ran a first-round RT-PCR on the TCR CDR3 using the HTBI primer set. MiXCR, run by TCRdb on the multiplex PCR reads, gives a single entry per CDR3 protein. The sample records roughly 510,000 distinct CDR3 sequences, under 25% being singletons.

This chain joins TRBV28 and TRBJ2-5; D unclear. This TCR came from a man aged 18 to 30 with Graves' hyperthyroidism. The sequencing sample was made of blood. Here the CDR3 reads CASSLSSVQNPQETQYF. As DNA, the CDR3 is TGTGCCAGCAGTTTATCCTCCGTACAGAACCCCCAAGAGACCCAGTACTTC.